A selection of T cell receptor beta chains follows, all from one sample in a study of blood T cell repertoires in COVID-19. Sequencing used immunoSEQ multiplex PCR; TCRdb keeps in-frame clones, though not all of them. The sample contains 120,000 or so clones, 65% to 85% of which appear only once. Sequenced material: peripheral blood. Receptors originate from a man older than 75 with active or convalescent COVID-19. Both conserved end residues are part of each CDR3. The order of the fields is clone size, J gene, V gene, D gene, CDR3 DNA, CDR3 protein. A D gene is named only where the DNA matches it firmly. The size field is filled for only some rows; it gives once, few, many or a size class.

.,TRBJ1-1,TRBV6-5,.,TGTGCCAGCACCCTATGGTCAGGGGATTCTGGGGCTTTCTTT,CASTLWSGDSGAFF
once,TRBJ2-7,TRBV30,.,TGTGCCTGGAGTCGGGTCTACGAGCAGTACTTC,CAWSRVYEQYF
.,TRBJ2-3,TRBV7-2,TRBD1,TGTGCCAGCAGCCCGGACAGGGGTCCGCAGTATTTT,CASSPDRGPQYF
.,TRBJ1-4,TRBV19,.,TGTGCCAGTAGTATTCAGGGGACAAGGCATGAAAAACTGTTTTTT,CASSIQGTRHEKLFF
.,TRBJ1-1,TRBV7-2,.,TGTGCCAGCAGAATTAGCGGGAACACTGAAGCTTTCTTT,CASRISGNTEAFF
.,TRBJ1-6,TRBV5-1,TRBD1,TGCGCCAGCCGGCTCGGGACAGGGGATTCACCCCTCCACTTT,CASRLGTGDSPLHF
once,TRBJ2-5,TRBV24-1,TRBD2,TGTGCCACCAGTGCCGGTAAGAGGGGACTAGCGGCCTCCCAAGAGACCCAGTACTTC,CATSAGKRGLAASQETQYF
.,TRBJ1-3,TRBV4-3,.,TGCGCCAGCAGCCAAGATGTGGCAGGGGTGGGAAACACCATATATTTT,CASSQDVAGVGNTIYF
.,TRBJ1-2,TRBV27,.,TGTGCCAGCAGTTTAGAGGGCAGCTATGGCTACACCTTC,CASSLEGSYGYTF
.,TRBJ1-2,TRBV30,.,TGTGCCTGGACAGGGGCAGCAGCTCGCAACAGCTACACCTTC,CAWTGAAARNSYTF
.,TRBJ2-3,TRBV6-5,.,TGTGCCAGCAGTTTGGGGCGAGGTCTGGATACGCAGTATTTT,CASSLGRGLDTQYF
.,TRBJ2-3,TRBV15,TRBD1,TGTGCCACCAGCAGAGGACAGGGGGTAGTCACAGATACGCAGTATTTT,CATSRGQGVVTDTQYF
.,TRBJ2-1,TRBV28,TRBD2,TGTGCCAGCAGATCTAGCGGGGGGGCCTACAATGAGCAGTTCTTC,CASRSSGGAYNEQFF
.,TRBJ2-7,TRBV4-2,TRBD2,TGTGCCAGCAGCCGACAACTAGCGGGGGGTTTCTACGAGCAGTACTTC,CASSRQLAGGFYEQYF
.,TRBJ2-5,TRBV2,TRBD1,TGTGCCAGCAGGGGTGGGACAGGGATACAAGAGACCCAGTACTTC,CASRGGTGIQETQYF
.,TRBJ1-4,TRBV4-1,.,TGCGCCAGCAGCCAAGGCCTGCGTAATGAAAAACTGTTTTTT,CASSQGLRNEKLFF
.,TRBJ1-1,TRBV28,.,TGTGCCAGCAGCCCCCCCGCGGGCTGGAACACTGAAGCTTTCTTT,CASSPPAGWNTEAFF
few,TRBJ1-2,TRBV11-2,TRBD1,TGTGCCAGCAGCCCACAGGGGTTGGGCTACACCTTC,CASSPQGLGYTF
.,TRBJ2-3,TRBV3-1/TRBV3-2,TRBD2,TGTGCCAGCAGCCAAGATCTAAGCGGGGGGGCCTTGAATACGCAGTATTTT,CASSQDLSGGALNTQYF